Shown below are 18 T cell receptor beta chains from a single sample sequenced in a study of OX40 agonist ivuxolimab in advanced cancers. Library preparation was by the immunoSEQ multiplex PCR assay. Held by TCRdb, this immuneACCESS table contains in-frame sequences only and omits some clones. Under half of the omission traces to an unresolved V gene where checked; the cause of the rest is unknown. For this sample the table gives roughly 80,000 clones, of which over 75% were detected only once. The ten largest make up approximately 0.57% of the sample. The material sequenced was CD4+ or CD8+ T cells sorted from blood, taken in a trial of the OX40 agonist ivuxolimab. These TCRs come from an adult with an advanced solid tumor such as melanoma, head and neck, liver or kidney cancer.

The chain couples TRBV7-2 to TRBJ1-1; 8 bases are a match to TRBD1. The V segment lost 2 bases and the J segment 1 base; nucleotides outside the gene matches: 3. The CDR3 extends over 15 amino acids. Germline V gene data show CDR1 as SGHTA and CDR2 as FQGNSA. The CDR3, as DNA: TGTGCCAGCAGCTTACCCACAGGGGGGAACACTGAAGCTTTCTTT. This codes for CASSLPTGGNTEAFF.

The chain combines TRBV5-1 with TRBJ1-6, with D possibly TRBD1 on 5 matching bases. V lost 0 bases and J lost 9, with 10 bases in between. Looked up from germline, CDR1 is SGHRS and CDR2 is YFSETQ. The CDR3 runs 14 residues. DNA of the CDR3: TGCGCCAGCAGCTTGGACACCGGGGGTTCACCCCTCCACTTT. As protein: CASSLDTGGSPLHF.

The CDR3 loop reads CASRIPGTYYGYTF. The CDR3 DNA reads as TGTGCCAGCAGAATTCCGGGGACCTACTATGGCTACACCTTC. The chain carries TRBV27 and TRBJ1-2, with a tentative D call TRBD1 (5 bases). This CDR3 contains 14 residues. CDR1 is MNHEY, CDR2 SMNVEV, per germline (reference sequence). The ends were cut back, 6 bases at V and 3 bases at J, with 14 bases in the middle.

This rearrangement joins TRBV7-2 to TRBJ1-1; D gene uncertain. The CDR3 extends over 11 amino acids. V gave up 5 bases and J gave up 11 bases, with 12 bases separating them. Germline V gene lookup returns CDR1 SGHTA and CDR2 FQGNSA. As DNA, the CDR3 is TGTGCCAGCAGCGCCCAGTTGGTGGCTTTCTTT. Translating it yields CASSAQLVAFF. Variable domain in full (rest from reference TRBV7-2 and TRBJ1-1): GAGVSQSPSNKVTEKGKDVELRCDPISGHTALYWYRQSLGQGLEFLIYFQGNSAPDKSGLPSDRFSAERTGGSVSTLTIQRTQQEDSAVYLCASSAQLVAFFGQGTRLTVV.

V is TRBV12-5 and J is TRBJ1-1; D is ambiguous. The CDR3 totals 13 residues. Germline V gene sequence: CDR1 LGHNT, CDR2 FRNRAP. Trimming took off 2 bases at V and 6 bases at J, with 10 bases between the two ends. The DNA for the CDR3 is TGTGCTAGTGGTTTGTTAGGGAGTTCTGAAGCTTTCTTT. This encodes CASGLLGSSEAFF.

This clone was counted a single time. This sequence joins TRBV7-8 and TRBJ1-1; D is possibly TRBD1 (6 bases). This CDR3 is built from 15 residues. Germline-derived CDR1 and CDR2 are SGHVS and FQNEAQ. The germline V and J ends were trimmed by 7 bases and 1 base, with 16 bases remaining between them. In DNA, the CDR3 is TGTGCCAGCACCCGAGCGCGGGGGGCGAACACTGAAGCTTTCTTT. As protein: CASTRARGANTEAFF.

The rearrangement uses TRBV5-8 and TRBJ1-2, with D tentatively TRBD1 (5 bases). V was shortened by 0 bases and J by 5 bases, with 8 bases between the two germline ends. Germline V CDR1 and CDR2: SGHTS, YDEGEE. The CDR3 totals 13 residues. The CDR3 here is CASSLEGLYGYTF. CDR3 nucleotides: TGTGCCAGCAGCTTGGAGGGGCTTTATGGCTACACCTTC. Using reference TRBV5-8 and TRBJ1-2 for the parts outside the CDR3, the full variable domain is EAGVTQSPTHLIKTRGQQATLRCSPISGHTSVYWYQQALGLGLQFLLWYDEGEERNRGNFPPRFSGRQFPNYSSELNVNALELEDSALYLCASSLEGLYGYTFGSGTRLTVV.

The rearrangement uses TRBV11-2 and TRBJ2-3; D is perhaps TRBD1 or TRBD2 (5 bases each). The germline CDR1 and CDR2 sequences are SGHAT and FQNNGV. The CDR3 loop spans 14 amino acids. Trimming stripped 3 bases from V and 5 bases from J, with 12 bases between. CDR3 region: CASSFSERGDTQYF. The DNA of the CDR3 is TGTGCCAGCAGCTTTAGTGAGAGGGGAGATACGCAGTATTTT.

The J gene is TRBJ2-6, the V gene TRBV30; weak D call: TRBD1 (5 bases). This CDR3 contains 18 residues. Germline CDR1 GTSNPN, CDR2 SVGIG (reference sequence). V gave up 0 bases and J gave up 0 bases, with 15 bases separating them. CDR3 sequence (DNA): TGTGCCTGGAGTGTAAGAAGAGGCAGGGCCTCTGGGGCCAACGTCCTGACTTTC. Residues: CAWSVRRGRASGANVLTF.

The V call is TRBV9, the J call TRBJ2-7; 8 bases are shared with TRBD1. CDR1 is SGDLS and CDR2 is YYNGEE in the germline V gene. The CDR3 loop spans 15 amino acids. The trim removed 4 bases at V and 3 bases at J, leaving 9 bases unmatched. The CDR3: CASSRARTGNYEQYF. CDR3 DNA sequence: TGTGCCAGCAGCCGCGCTCGGACAGGGAACTACGAGCAGTACTTC.

The CDR3, as DNA: TGTGCCAGCAGCCGAGAGCGGCCAACCGTGGGCAATGAGCAGTTCTTC. This codes for CASSRERPTVGNEQFF. This chain connects TRBV5-4 to TRBJ2-1; D is perhaps TRBD2 (5 bases). Germline V gene sequence: CDR1 SGHNT, CDR2 YYREEE (reference sequence). The CDR3 loop spans 16 amino acids. The V and J ends lost 4 bases and 6 bases respectively, with 20 bases between them.

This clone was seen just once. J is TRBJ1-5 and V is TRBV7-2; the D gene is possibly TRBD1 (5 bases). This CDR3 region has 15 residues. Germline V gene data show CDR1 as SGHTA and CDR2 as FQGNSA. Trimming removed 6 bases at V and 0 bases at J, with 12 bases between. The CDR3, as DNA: TGTGCCAGCAGTTGGGGCCAGGGTAGCAATCAGCCCCAGCATTTT. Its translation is CASSWGQGSNQPQHF.

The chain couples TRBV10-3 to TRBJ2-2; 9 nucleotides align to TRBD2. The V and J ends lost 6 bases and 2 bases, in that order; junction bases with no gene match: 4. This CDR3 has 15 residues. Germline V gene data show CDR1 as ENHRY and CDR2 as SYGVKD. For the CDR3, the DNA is TGTGCCATCAGCGAGCGGGGGGTCAACACCGGGGAGCTGTTTTTT. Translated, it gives CAISERGVNTGELFF.

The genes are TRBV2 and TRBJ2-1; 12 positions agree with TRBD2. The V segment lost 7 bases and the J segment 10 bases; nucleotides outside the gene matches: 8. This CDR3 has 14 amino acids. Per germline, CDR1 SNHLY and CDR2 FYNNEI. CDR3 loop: CASKRLAGVGEQFF. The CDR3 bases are TGTGCCAGCAAGCGACTAGCGGGGGTTGGGGAGCAGTTCTTC.

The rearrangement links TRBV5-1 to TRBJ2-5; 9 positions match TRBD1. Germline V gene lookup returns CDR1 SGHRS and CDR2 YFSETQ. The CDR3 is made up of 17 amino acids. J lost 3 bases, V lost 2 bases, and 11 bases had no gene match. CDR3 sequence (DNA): TGCGCCAGCAGCTTATTGTCCGGGACAGGGTGGGAAGAGACCCAGTACTTC. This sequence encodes CASSLLSGTGWEETQYF.

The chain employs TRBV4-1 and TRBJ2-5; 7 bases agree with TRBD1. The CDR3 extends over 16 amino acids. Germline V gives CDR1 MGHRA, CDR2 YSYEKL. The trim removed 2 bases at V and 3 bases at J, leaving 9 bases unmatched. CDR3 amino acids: CASSQPRDRSEETQYF. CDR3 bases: TGCGCCAGCAGCCAACCTCGGGACAGATCCGAAGAGACCCAGTACTTC.

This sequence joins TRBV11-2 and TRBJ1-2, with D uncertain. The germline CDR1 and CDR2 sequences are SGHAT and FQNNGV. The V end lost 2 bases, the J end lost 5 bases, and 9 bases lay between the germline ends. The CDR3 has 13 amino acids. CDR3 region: CASSLSTVYGYTF. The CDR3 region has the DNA TGTGCCAGCAGCTTAAGCACGGTTTATGGCTACACCTTC.

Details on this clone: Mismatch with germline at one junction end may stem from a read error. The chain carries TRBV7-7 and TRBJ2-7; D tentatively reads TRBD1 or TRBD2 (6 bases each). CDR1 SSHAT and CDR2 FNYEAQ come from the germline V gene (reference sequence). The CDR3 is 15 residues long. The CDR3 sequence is CASSLGEDSSYEQYF. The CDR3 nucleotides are TGTGCTAGCAGCTTAGGGGAGGACAGTTCCTACGAGCAGTACTTC.